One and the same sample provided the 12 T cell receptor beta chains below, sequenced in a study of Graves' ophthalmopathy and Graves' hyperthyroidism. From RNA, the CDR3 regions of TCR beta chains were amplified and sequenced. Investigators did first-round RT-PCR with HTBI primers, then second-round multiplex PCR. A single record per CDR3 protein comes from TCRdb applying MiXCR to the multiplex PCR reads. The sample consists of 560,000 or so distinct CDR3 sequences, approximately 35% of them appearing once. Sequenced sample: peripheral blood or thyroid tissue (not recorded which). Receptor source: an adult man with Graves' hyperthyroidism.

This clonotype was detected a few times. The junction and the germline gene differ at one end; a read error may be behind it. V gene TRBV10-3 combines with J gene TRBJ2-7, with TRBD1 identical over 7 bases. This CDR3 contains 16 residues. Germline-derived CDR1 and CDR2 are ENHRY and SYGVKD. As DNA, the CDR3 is TGTGCCAGCAGTTTATCCCTACAGGGGAACTCCTACGAGCAGTACTTC. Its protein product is CASSLSLQGNSYEQYF.

The CDR3 DNA reads TGCAGCGTTGCCTTTAGCGGGTCGATGAACACTGAAGCTTTCTTT. Its translation is CSVAFSGSMNTEAFF. The gene calls are TRBV29-1 and TRBJ1-1; D uncertain. Trimming stripped 4 bases from V and 0 bases from J, with 15 bases between. CDR3 length: 15 amino acids. The germline gives CDR1 SQVTM, CDR2 ANQGSEA.

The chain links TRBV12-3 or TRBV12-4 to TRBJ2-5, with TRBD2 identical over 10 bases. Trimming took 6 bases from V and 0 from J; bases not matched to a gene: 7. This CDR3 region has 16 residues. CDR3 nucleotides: TGTGCCAGCAGCCCGAGGGGACTAGCGAACCAAGAGACCCAGTACTTC. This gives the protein CASSPRGLANQETQYF.

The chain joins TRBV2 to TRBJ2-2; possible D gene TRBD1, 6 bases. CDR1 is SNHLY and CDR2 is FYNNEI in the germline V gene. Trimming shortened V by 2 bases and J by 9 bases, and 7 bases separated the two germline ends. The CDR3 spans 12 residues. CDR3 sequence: CASSEWDRELFF. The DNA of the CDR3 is TGTGCCAGCAGTGAATGGGACAGGGAGCTGTTTTTT. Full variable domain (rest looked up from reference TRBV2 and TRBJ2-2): EPEVTQTPSHQVTQMGQEVILRCVPISNHLYFYWYRQILGQKVEFLVSFYNNEISEKSEIFDDQFSVERPDGSNFTLKIRSTKLEDSAMYFCASSEWDRELFFGEGSRLTVL.

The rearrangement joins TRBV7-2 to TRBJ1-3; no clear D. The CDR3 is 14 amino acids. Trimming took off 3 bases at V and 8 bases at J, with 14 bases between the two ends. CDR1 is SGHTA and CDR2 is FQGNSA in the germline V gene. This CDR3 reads CASSFRRGRDTIYF. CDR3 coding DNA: TGTGCCAGCAGCTTCCGCCGGGGAAGGGACACCATATATTTT.

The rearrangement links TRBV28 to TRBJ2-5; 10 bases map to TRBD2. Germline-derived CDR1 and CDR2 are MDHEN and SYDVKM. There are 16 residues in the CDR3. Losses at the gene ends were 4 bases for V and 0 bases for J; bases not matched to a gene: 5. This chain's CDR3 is CASSSRTSGYQETQYF. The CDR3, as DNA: TGTGCCAGCAGTTCCCGGACTAGCGGATACCAAGAGACCCAGTACTTC.

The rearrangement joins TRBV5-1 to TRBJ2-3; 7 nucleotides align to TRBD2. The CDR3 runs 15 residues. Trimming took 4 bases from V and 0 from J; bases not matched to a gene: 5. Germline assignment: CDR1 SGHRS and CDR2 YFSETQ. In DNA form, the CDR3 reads TGCGCCAGCAGCGGCGGGAGTACCAGCACAGATACGCAGTATTTT. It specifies CASSGGSTSTDTQYF.

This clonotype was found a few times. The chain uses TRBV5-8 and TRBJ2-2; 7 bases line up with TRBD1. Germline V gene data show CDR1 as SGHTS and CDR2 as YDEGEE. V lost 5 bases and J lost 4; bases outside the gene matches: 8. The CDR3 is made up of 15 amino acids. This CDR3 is CASSAQGLGTGELFF. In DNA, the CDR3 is TGTGCCAGCAGTGCACAGGGGTTGGGCACCGGGGAGCTGTTTTTT.

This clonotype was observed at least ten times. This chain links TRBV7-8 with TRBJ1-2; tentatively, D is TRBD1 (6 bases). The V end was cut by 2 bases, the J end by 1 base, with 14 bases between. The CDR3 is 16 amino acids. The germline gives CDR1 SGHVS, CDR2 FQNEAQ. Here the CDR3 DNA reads TGTGCCAGCAGCTTACTGGGCGGACAGATTAACTATGGCTACACCTTC. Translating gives CASSLLGGQINYGYTF.

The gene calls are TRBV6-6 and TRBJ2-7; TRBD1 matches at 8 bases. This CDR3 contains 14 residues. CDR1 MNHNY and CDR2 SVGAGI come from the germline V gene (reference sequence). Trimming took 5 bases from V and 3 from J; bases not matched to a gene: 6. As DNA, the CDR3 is TGTGCCAGCAGTCTTAACAGGGGGTTCTACGAGCAGTACTTC. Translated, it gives CASSLNRGFYEQYF.

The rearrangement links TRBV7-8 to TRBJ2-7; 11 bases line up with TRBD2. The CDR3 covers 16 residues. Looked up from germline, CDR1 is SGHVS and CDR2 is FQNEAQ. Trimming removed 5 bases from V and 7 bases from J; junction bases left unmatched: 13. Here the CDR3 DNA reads TGTGCCAGCAGCCCACCGGGGACTAGCGGAAACAATGAGCAGTACTTC. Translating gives CASSPPGTSGNNEQYF.

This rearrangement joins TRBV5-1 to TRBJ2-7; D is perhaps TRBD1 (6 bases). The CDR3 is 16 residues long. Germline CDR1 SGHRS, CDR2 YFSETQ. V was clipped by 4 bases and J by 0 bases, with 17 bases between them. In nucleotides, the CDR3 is TGCGCCAGCAGCCCAAGGGACAACGCACGCTCCTACGAGCAGTACTTC. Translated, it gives CASSPRDNARSYEQYF.